This T cell receptor (beta chain) was recorded in a study of OX40 agonist ivuxolimab in advanced cancers. V dropped 5 bases and J dropped 2; count of bases not matched to a gene: 13. CDR1 and CDR2 from the germline V gene are SGHVS and FQNEAQ. CDR3 length equals 20 residues. Sequencing was performed with immunoSEQ multiplex PCR; in TCRdb, only in-frame clones are kept and a portion is missing. The sample comprises about 58,000 clones, about 81% of which are singletons, and over 0.7% rests with the top ten. To note about this clone: Its antigen remains unknown.

Whole-study findings and limits: In the expanded peripheral T cells, antigen specificity was never determined.

Sequences were derived from CD4+ or CD8+ T cells sorted from blood, sampled in a trial of the OX40 agonist ivuxolimab. The J gene is TRBJ2-6, the V gene TRBV7-8; 12 bases agree with TRBD1. The origin of this receptor is an adult with an advanced solid tumor such as melanoma, head and neck, liver or kidney cancer. CDR3 sequence (DNA): TGTGCCAGCAGCCATAGAGCCCCGGGACAGGGGGCGGCTGGGGCCAACGTCCTGACTTTC. Translating it yields CASSHRAPGQGAAGANVLTF.